The present T cell receptor (beta chain) was sequenced within a study of T cell responses to AZD1222 COVID-19 vaccine. The study, taken as a whole, reports: After two AZD1222 doses, spike-specific TCR breadth and depth rose versus day 0.

CDR3 length equals 15 residues. V lost 0 bases and J lost 0, with 9 bases in between. Germline CDR1 SGHVS, CDR2 FNYEAQ. As regards this clone: Its antigen is currently unknown.

TCRdb's table, derived via immunoSEQ multiplex PCR, lists solely in-frame clones and lacks some. There are 100,000 to 150,000 clones in the sample; 75% to 90% occur only once, and 4.5% to 6% lies in the top ten. This chain joins TRBV7-6 and TRBJ2-7; D is uncertain. This receptor was obtained from an adult in good health. The input for sequencing was peripheral blood, taken on day 0 of AZD1222 vaccination. The CDR3 bases are TGTGCCAGCAGCTTAGCACCCGAAAACTCCTACGAGCAGTACTTC. It codes for CASSLAPENSYEQYF.